The rows below give T cell receptor beta chains drawn from one sample of a study of T cell clones after liver transplantation. Sequencing used immunoSEQ multiplex PCR; TCRdb keeps in-frame clones, though not all of them. This table has tens of thousands of clones, roughly 80% appearing once. Sequenced here: CD4+ T cells from blood, sampled before liver transplant. The source is a human donor who received a liver transplant. CDR3s include the opening cysteine and the closing phenylalanine or tryptophan.

v_call	j_call	cdr3_aa
TRBV7-2	TRBJ2-1	CASSPGLSNNEQFF
TRBV5-4	TRBJ2-3	CASSLDLGPDTQYF
TRBV7-3	TRBJ2-1	CASSPGRSNEQFF
TRBV4-2	TRBJ1-5	CASSHVLGLQPQHF
TRBV6-6	TRBJ2-7	CASKRSRTETYEQYF
TRBV7-9	TRBJ2-3	CASSLAVDTQYF
TRBV7-8	TRBJ1-5	CASSGQGGALYSNQPQHF
TRBV6-5	TRBJ1-1	CASSAFGLGAFF
TRBV7-2	TRBJ1-4	CASSLAGAGKEKLFF
TRBV5-1	TRBJ2-1	CASRNSGADNEQFF
TRBV5-7	TRBJ2-2	CASSLAVGETGELFF
TRBV4-3	TRBJ2-7	CASSQLVGANEQYF
TRBV4-2	TRBJ2-1	CASSRRLAGVGEQFF
TRBV6-1	TRBJ1-2	CASTIDSRGDGYTF
TRBV27	TRBJ2-3	CASSLSISTDTQYF
TRBV5-1	TRBJ2-1	CASSSPLTSGRANEQFF
TRBV19	TRBJ2-2	CASSTRGNTGELFF
TRBV7-2	TRBJ2-2	CASTGDTSNTGELFF
TRBV5-1	TRBJ2-5	CASSKTLQGQTQYF
TRBV28	TRBJ1-5	CASSLIGQGQNNQPQHF
TRBV27	TRBJ2-1	CASSPRTGRNEQFF
TRBV6-5	TRBJ1-2	CASTRRNYGYTF
TRBV6-1	TRBJ2-5	CASSEGQVETQYF
TRBV7-2	TRBJ2-2	CASSLEANTGELFF
TRBV19	TRBJ1-2	CASSISPIRGNGYTF
TRBV27	TRBJ2-2	CASSSFSPGELFF
TRBV5-4	TRBJ1-3	CASSLAGTGGSGNTIYF
TRBV28	TRBJ1-3	CASSGTFISGNTIYF
TRBV13	TRBJ1-3	CASSLLGTSGNTIYF
TRBV27	TRBJ2-7	CASKRRAGSYEQYF
TRBV7-3	TRBJ1-1	CASSQLGANTEAFF
TRBV7-9	TRBJ2-5	CASSFRGQETQYF
TRBV5-1	TRBJ2-2	CASSLVGGSVTGELFF
TRBV16	TRBJ2-7	CASSQSAGVDEQYF
TRBV6-5	TRBJ2-3	CASSYVDRGGTDTQYF
TRBV29-1	TRBJ1-2	CSVEFGRGYGYTF
TRBV4-1	TRBJ1-2	CASSETGGLGYTF
TRBV5-1	TRBJ2-7	CASSVTSGDGEQYF
TRBV29-1	TRBJ1-1	CSGGQGVTEAFF
TRBV7-3	TRBJ2-3	CASSRMGQGVDTQYF
TRBV5-1	TRBJ2-2	CASSSGGTGELFF
TRBV11-2	TRBJ2-3	CASKRTSGSGDTQYF
TRBV7-2	TRBJ2-7	CASSLARGRTYEQYF
TRBV30	TRBJ2-1	CAWSVALTSGSYNEQFF
TRBV30	TRBJ1-4	CAWGDRTNEKLFF
TRBV2	TRBJ2-7	CASSLARVQVEQYF
TRBV2	TRBJ2-7	CASSYYSEQYF
TRBV6-5	TRBJ1-2	CASSDPGGNYGYTF
TRBV28	TRBJ2-4	CASSSPGQGAKNIQYF
TRBV1	TRBJ2-7	CTNHPGTSGDEQYF
TRBV14	TRBJ1-3	CASSLLRTGGTGNTIYF
TRBV6-4	TRBJ2-1	CASSVAGQGYEQFF
TRBV29-1	TRBJ2-5	CSLGSRETQYF
TRBV19	TRBJ2-2	CASSIGRDTGELFF
TRBV5-1	TRBJ2-7	CASSLGGTRGRYEQYF
TRBV18	TRBJ1-2	CASSPRQEASRLGYTF
TRBV6-1	TRBJ2-3	CASSEARVAGDDTQYF
TRBV19	TRBJ2-3	CASSISSGSTDTQYF
TRBV19	TRBJ2-2	CATAGGVGTGELFF
TRBV29-1	TRBJ2-1	CSVGSGSSYNEQFF